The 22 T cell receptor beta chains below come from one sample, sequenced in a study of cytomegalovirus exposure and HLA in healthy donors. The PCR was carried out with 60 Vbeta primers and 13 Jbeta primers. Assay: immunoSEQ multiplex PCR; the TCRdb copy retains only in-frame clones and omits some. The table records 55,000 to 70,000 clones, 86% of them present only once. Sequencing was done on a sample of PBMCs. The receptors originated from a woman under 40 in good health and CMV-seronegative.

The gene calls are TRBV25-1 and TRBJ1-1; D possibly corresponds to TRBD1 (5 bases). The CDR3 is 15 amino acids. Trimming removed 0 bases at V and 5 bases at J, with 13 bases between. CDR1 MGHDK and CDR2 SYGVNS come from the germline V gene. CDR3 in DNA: TGTGCCAGCAGTGAATATAAGGGGATTGCGACTGAAGCTTTCTTT. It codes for CASSEYKGIATEAFF.

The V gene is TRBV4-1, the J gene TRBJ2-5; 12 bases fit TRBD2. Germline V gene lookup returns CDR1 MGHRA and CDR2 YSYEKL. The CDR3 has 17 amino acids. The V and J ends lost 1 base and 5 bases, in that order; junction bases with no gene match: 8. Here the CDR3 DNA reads TGCGCCAGCAGCCAAGGGGCCCTAGCGGGAGGGCCGGAGACCCAGTACTTC. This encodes CASSQGALAGGPETQYF.

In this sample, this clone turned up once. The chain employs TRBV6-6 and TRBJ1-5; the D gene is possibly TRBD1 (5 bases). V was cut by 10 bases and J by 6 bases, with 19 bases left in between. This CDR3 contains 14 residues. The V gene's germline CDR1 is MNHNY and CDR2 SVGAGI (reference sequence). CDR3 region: CATHPGGGIQPQHF. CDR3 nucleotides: TGTGCCACCCACCCGGGGGGAGGTATTCAGCCCCAGCATTTT.

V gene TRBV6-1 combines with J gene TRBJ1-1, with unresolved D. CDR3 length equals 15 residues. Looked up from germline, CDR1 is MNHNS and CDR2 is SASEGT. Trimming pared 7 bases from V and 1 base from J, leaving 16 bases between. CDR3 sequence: CASKWMDSSNTEAFF. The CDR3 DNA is TGTGCCAGCAAGTGGATGGACTCCTCGAACACTGAAGCTTTCTTT.

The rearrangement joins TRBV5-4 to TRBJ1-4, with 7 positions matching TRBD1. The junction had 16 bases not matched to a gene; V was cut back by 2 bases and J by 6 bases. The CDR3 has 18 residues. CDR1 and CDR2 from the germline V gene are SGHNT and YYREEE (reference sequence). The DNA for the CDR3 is TGTGCCAGCAGCTTTCGCGCCGGGACAGCGGGTTATGATGAAAAACTGTTTTTT. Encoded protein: CASSFRAGTAGYDEKLFF.

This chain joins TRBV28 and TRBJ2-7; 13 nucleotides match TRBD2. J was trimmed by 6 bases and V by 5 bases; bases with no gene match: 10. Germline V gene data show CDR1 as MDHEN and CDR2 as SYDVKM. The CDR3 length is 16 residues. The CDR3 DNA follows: TGTGCCAGCAGTCCAACCGGGACTAGCGGGACTAGCGAGCAGTACTTC. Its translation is CASSPTGTSGTSEQYF.

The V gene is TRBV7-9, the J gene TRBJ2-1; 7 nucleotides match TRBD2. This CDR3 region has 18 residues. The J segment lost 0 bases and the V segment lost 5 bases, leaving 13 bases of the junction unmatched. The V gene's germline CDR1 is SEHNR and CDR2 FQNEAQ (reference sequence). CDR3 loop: CASSLLGLTYSSYNEQFF. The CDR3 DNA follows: TGTGCCAGCAGCCTTCTGGGACTAACCTACAGCTCCTACAATGAGCAGTTCTTC.

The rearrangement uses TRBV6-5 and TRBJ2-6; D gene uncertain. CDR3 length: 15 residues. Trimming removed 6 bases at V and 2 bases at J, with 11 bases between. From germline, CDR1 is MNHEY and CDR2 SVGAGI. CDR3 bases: TGTGCCAGCAGCCCACGGGTGGCTGGGGCCAACGTCCTGACTTTC. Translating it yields CASSPRVAGANVLTF.

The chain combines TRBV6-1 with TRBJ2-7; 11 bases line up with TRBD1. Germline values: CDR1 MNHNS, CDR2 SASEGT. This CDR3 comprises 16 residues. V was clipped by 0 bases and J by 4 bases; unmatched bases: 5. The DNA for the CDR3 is TGTGCCAGCAGTGAAGCCGGGACAGGGGGTAGGTACGAGCAGTACTTC. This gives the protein CASSEAGTGGRYEQYF.

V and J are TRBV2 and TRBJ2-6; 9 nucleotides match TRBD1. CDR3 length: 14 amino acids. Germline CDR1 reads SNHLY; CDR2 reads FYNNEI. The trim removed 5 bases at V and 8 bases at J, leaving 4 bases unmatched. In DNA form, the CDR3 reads TGTGCCAGCAGTTCCACAGGGGGCTCCAACGTCCTGACTTTC. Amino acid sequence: CASSSTGGSNVLTF.

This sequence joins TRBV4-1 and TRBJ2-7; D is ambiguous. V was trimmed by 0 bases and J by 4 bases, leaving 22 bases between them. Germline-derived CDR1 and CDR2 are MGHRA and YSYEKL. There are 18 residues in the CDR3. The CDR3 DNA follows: TGCGCCAGCAGCCAAGACTTTCCCAGTACCCTCCCCCCTTACGAGCAGTACTTC. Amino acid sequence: CASSQDFPSTLPPYEQYF.

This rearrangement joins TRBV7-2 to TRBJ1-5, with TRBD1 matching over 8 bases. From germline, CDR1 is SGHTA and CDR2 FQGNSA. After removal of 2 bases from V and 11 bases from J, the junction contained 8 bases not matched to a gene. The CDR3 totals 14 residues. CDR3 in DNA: TGTGCCAGCAGCTTAACCCAGGGGGCGCGGTCCCAGCATTTT. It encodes CASSLTQGARSQHF.

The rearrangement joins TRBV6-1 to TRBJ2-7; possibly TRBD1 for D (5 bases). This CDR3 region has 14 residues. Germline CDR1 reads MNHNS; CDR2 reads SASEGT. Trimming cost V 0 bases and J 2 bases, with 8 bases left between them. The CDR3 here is CASSEATVPYEQYF. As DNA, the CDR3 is TGTGCCAGCAGTGAAGCGACAGTACCCTACGAGCAGTACTTC.

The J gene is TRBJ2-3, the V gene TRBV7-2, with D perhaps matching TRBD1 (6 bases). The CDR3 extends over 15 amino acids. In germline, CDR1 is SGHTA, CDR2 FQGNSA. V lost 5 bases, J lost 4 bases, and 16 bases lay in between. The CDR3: CASSPMAGAADTQYF. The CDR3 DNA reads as TGTGCCAGCAGCCCTATGGCAGGGGCGGCAGATACGCAGTATTTT.

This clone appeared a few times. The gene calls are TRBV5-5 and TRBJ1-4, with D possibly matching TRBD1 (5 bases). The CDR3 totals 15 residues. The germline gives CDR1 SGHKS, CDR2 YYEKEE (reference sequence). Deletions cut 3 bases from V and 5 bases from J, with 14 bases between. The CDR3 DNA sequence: TGTGCCAGCAGCTACCGACAGAGCGAGAATGAAAAACTGTTTTTT. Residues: CASSYRQSENEKLFF.

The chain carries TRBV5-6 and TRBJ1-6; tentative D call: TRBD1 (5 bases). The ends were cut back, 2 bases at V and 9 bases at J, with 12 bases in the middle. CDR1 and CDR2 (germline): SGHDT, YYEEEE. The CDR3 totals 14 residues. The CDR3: CASSFGGEGSPLHF. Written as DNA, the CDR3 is TGTGCCAGCAGCTTCGGGGGTGAAGGTTCACCCCTCCACTTT.

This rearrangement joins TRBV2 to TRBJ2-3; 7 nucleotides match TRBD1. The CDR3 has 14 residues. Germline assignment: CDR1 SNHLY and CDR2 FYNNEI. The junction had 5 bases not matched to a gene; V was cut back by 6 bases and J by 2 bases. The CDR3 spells CASRGDRYTDTQYF. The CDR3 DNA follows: TGTGCCAGCAGAGGGGACAGATACACAGATACGCAGTATTTT.

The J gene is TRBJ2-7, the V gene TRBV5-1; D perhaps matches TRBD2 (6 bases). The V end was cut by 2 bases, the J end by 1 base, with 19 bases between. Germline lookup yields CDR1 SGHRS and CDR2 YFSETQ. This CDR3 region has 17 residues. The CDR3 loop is CASSFGRSGGISYEQYF. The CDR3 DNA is TGCGCCAGCAGCTTCGGCCGGAGTGGGGGGATATCCTACGAGCAGTACTTC. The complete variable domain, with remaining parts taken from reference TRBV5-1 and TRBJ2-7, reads KAGVTQTPRYLIKTRGQQVTLSCSPISGHRSVSWYQQTPGQGLQFLFEYFSETQRNKGNFPGRFSGRQFSNSRSEMNVSTLELGDSALYLCASSFGRSGGISYEQYFGPGTRLTVT.

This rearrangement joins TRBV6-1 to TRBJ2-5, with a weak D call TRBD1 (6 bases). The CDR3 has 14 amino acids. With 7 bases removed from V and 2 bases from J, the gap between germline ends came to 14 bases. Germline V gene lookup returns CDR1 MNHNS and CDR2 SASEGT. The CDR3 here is CASKPGQSQETQYF. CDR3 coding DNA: TGTGCCAGCAAGCCGGGACAATCTCAAGAGACCCAGTACTTC.

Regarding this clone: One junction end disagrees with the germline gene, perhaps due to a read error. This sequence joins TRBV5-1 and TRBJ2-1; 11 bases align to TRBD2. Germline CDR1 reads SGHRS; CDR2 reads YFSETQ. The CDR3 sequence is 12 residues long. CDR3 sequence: CASSLETSGIVF. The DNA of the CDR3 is TGCGCCAGCAGCTTGGAGACTAGCGGGATAGTCTTC.

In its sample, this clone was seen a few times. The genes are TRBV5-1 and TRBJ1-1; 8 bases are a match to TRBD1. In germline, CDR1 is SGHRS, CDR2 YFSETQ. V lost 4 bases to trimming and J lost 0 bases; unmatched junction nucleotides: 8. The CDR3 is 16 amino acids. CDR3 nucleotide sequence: TGCGCCAGCAGCCCTAGGACAGGGACCATGAACACTGAAGCTTTCTTT. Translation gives CASSPRTGTMNTEAFF.

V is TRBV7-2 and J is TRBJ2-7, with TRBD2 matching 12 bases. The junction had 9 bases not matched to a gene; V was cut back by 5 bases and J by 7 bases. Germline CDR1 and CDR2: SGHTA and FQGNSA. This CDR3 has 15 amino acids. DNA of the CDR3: TGTGCCAGCAGCCCGGAGCTAGCGGGAGGGGGGGAGCAGTACTTC. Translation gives CASSPELAGGGEQYF.